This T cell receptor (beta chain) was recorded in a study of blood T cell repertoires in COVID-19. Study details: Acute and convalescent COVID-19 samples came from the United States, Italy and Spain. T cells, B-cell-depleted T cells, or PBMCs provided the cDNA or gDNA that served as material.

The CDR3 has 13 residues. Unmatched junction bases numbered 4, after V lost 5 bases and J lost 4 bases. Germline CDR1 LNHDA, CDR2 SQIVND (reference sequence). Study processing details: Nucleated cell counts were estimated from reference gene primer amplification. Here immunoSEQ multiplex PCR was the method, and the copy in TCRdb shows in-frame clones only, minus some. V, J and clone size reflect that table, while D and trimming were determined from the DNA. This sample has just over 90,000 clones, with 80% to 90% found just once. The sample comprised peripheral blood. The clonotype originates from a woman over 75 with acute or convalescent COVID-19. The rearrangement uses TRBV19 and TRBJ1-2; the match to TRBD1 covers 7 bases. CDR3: CASSPRDSYGYTF. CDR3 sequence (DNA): TGTGCCAGTAGTCCCCGGGACAGCTATGGCTACACCTTC.